The 18 T cell receptor beta chains below come from one sample, sequenced in a study of blood T cells in healthy people across ages. A J-beta primer mix and a sample-barcoded 5' primer were used in a second PCR of about 6 to 12 cycles. TCRdb recomputed calls from the 5' RACE reads with MiXCR, one row per CDR3 protein. The sample records 800,000 to 1,300,000 distinct CDR3 sequences, 25% being singletons. A further study also used this sample, focusing on T cells of mothers and their children.

Sample: blood. The receptors come from a girl aged 2 to 10 in good health.

The chain is built from TRBV29-1 and TRBJ1-4; tentatively, D is TRBD1 (5 bases). CDR3 size: 14 residues. The germline CDR1 and CDR2 sequences are SQVTM and ANQGSEA. The V end lost 3 bases, the J end lost 8 bases, and 16 bases lay between the germline ends. The CDR3 region has the DNA TGCAGCGTTGATCGAGGGGTAGAGGGCGAAAAACTGTTTTTT. Translated: CSVDRGVEGEKLFF.

This clonotype came up many times. The chain combines TRBV29-1 with TRBJ2-5; TRBD1 agrees at 7 bases. The V gene end was trimmed by 5 bases and the J gene end by 5 bases; junction bases not matched to a gene: 2. This CDR3 region has 11 residues. CDR1 is SQVTM and CDR2 is ANQGSEA in the germline V gene. As DNA, the CDR3 is TGCAGCGTTCCCAGGGGGGAGACCCAGTACTTC. This sequence encodes CSVPRGETQYF.

The chain joins TRBV6-5 to TRBJ2-5; unclear D gene. From germline, CDR1 is MNHEY and CDR2 SVGAGI. The CDR3 length is 18 residues. V was clipped by 2 bases and J by 4 bases, with 23 bases between them. CDR3 amino acids: CASSYTLSSATKGETQYF. CDR3 nucleotide sequence: TGTGCCAGCAGTTACACCCTCTCGTCAGCGACAAAAGGAGAGACCCAGTACTTC.

The sample holds a few counts of this clonotype. The chain uses TRBV6-2 or TRBV6-3 and TRBJ2-3, with D possibly TRBD2 on 6 matching bases. The CDR3 sequence is 15 residues long. Germline assignment: CDR1 MNHEY and CDR2 SVGEGT. V dropped 2 bases and J dropped 4 bases, with 13 bases sitting between them. The chain's CDR3 is CASSYRASDPDTQYF. CDR3 sequence (DNA): TGTGCCAGCAGTTACCGGGCTAGCGACCCAGATACGCAGTATTTT.

This clonotype has only a few counts. Written as DNA, the CDR3 is TGTGCCAGCAGCGGACAGGGTATTGAGGAGACCCAGTACTTC. Amino acids: CASSGQGIEETQYF. The rearrangement uses TRBV7-2 and TRBJ2-5; 8 bases line up with TRBD1. In germline, CDR1 is SGHTA, CDR2 FQGNSA. The V and J ends lost 5 bases and 5 bases, in that order; junction bases with no gene match: 7. The CDR3 consists of 14 residues.

This rearrangement joins TRBV27 to TRBJ1-3, with 10 bases matching TRBD1. V lost 0 bases to trimming and J lost 8 bases; unmatched junction nucleotides: 4. Germline-derived CDR1 and CDR2 are MNHEY and SMNVEV (reference sequence). This CDR3 region has 15 residues. The CDR3 nucleotides read TGTGCCAGCAGTTTATCCGTGGACAGGGGGGACACCATATATTTT. This gives the protein CASSLSVDRGDTIYF.

The V and J genes are TRBV5-1 and TRBJ1-2, with 11 bases lining up with TRBD1. The CDR3 loop spans 15 amino acids. The V gene end was trimmed by 4 bases and the J gene end by 5 bases; junction bases not matched to a gene: 7. In germline, CDR1 is SGHRS, CDR2 YFSETQ. CDR3 in DNA: TGCGCCAGCAGCATCGGACAGGGGGCCGTTTATGGCTACACCTTC. Encoded protein: CASSIGQGAVYGYTF.

This CDR3 reads CASSGWGLTVDIEAFF. The CDR3 nucleotides read TGTGCCAGCAGTGGATGGGGTTTGACGGTCGACATTGAAGCTTTCTTT. The chain recombines TRBV6-1 with TRBJ1-1; unclear D gene. Looked up from germline, CDR1 is MNHNS and CDR2 is SASEGT. CDR3 size: 16 residues. The V end lost 4 bases, the J end lost 7 bases, and 22 bases lay between the germline ends.

As concerns this clonotype: The junction departs from the called germline gene at one end, perhaps through a read error. This chain uses TRBV7-9 with TRBJ2-5; tentatively, D is TRBD2 (6 bases). CDR1 and CDR2 from the germline V gene are SEHNR and FQNEAQ (reference sequence). The CDR3 has 15 amino acids. CDR3 protein: CAGSHLEGFMETQYF. For the CDR3, the DNA is TGTGCCGGCAGCCATCTGGAGGGATTCATGGAGACCCAGTACTTC.

This clonotype has just a few counts. This chain links TRBV9 with TRBJ1-2; possibly TRBD1 for D (6 bases). The germline V and J ends were trimmed by 3 bases and 6 bases, with 15 bases remaining between them. Germline V gives CDR1 SGDLS, CDR2 YYNGEE. The CDR3 covers 14 residues. DNA for the CDR3: TGTGCCAGCAGCGCGGGAGGGACACCGAATGGCTACACCTTC. Protein: CASSAGGTPNGYTF. Supplemented by reference TRBV9 and TRBJ1-2, the full variable domain reads DSGVTQTPKHLITATGQRVTLRCSPRSGDLSVYWYQQSLDQGLQFLIQYYNGEERAKGNILERFSAQQFPDLHSELNLSSLELGDSALYFCASSAGGTPNGYTFGSGTRLTVV.

This chain links TRBV11-2 with TRBJ1-2; no reliable D call. Trimming removed 4 bases from V and 4 bases from J, with 16 bases in between. Germline assignment: CDR1 SGHAT and CDR2 FQNNGV. This CDR3 is built from 15 residues. The CDR3 sequence is CASSSLIRPTYGYTF. CDR3 sequence (DNA): TGTGCCAGCAGCTCTTTGATCCGGCCTACCTATGGCTACACCTTC.

V usage is TRBV5-5 and J usage is TRBJ2-5; 10 nucleotides match TRBD1. J lost 2 bases, V lost 4 bases, and 8 bases had no gene match. The CDR3 has 16 amino acids. Germline CDR1 SGHKS, CDR2 YYEKEE (reference sequence). In nucleotides, the CDR3 is TGTGCCAGCAGCCGGGCCGGGACAGGGGTACAAGAGACCCAGTACTTC. Protein: CASSRAGTGVQETQYF. Full variable domain (remainder filled in from reference TRBV5-5 and TRBJ2-5): DAGVTQSPTHLIKTRGQQVTLRCSPISGHKSVSWYQQVLGQGPQFIFQYYEKEERGRGNFPDRFSARQFPNYSSELNVNALLLGDSALYLCASSRAGTGVQETQYFGPGTRLLVL.

This clonotype has more than one count but fewer than ten. The chain combines TRBV10-2 with TRBJ2-2; TRBD2 aligns across 7 bases. Germline CDR1 is WSHSY and CDR2 is SAAADI. The CDR3 length is 16 residues. V lost 0 bases, J lost 1 base, and 2 bases stayed unmatched. CDR3 sequence reads: CASSESSGGNTGELFF. CDR3 DNA sequence: TGCGCCAGCAGTGAGTCGTCGGGGGGGAACACCGGGGAGCTGTTTTTT.

The chain has TRBV20-1 and TRBJ2-3; D remains unclear. The CDR3 is 9 residues long. CDR1 and CDR2 (germline): DFQATT, SNEGSKA (reference sequence). CDR3 nucleotides: TGCAGGGTAACAGATACGCAGTATTTT. This codes for CRVTDTQYF.

Worth noting for this clonotype: The junction shows a germline mismatch at one end, possibly a read error. The chain has TRBV7-9 and TRBJ1-1; 7 bases are shared with TRBD1. The CDR3 is 18 residues long. CDR1 and CDR2 (germline): SEHNR, FQNEAQ (reference sequence). The CDR3 here is CASSSTHLTGNLNTETFF. Written as DNA, the CDR3 is TGTGCCAGCAGCTCCACCCATTTGACAGGGAACCTTAACACTGAAACTTTCTTT.

This clonotype was counted a few times. The genes are TRBV5-1 and TRBJ1-1; no reliable D call. Looked up from germline, CDR1 is SGHRS and CDR2 is YFSETQ. The CDR3 contains 18 residues. The V gene lost 4 bases and the J gene lost 5 bases, with 27 bases spanning the gap. The CDR3, as DNA: TGCGCCAGCAGCCTTACGTTTCGGCAGCCTTGGTCCGTAACTGAAGCTTTCTTT. Translation gives CASSLTFRQPWSVTEAFF.

Comment on this clonotype: Germline and junction disagree at one end, which may indicate a read error. The chain carries TRBV5-1 and TRBJ2-2; D possibly matches TRBD1 or TRBD2 (5 bases each). From germline, CDR1 is SGHRS and CDR2 YFSETQ. The CDR3 contains 16 residues. CDR3 DNA: TGCGCCAGCAGGCCCCCGGACTCCCAAGGGGACGGGGAGCAGTTTTTT. It yields the protein CASRPPDSQGDGEQFF.

The rearrangement joins TRBV10-3 to TRBJ2-7; D possibly matches TRBD1 or TRBD2 (6 bases each). The CDR3 loop spans 12 amino acids. Germline lookup yields CDR1 ENHRY and CDR2 SYGVKD. V was trimmed by 3 bases and J by 6 bases, leaving 9 bases between them. This CDR3 is CAISDWGAEQYF. Written as DNA, the CDR3 is TGTGCCATCAGTGATTGGGGGGCCGAGCAGTACTTC.